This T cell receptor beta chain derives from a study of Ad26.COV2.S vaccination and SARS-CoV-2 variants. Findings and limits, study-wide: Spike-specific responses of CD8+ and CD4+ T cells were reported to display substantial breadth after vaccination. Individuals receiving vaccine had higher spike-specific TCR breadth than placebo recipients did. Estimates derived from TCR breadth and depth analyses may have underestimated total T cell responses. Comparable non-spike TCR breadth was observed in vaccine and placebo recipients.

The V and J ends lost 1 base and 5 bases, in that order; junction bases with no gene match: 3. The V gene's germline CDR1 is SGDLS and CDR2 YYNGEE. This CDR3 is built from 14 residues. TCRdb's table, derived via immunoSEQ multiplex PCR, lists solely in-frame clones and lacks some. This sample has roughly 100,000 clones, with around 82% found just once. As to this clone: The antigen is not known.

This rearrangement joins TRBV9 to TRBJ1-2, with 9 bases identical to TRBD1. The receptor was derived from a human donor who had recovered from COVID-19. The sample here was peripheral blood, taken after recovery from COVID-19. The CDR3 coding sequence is TGTGCCAGCAGCGTAAGGACAGGGGAATATGGCTACACCTTC. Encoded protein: CASSVRTGEYGYTF.